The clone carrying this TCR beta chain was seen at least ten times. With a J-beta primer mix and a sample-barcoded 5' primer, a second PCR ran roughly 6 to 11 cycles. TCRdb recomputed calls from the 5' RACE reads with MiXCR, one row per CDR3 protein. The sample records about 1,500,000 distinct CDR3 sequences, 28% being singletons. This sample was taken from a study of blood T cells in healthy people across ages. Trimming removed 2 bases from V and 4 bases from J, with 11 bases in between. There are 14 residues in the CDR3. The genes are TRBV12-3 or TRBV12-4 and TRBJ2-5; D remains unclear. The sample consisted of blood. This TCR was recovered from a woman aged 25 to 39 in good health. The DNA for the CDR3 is TGTGCCAGCAGTTTACTGTCGCCAGCAGAGACCCAGTACTTC. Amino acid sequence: CASSLLSPAETQYF.